Each of the 23 T cell receptor beta chains below was sequenced from the same sample in a study of siplizumab effects on memory and regulatory T cells (dated by TCRdb to the late 2010s). Receptor amplification or capture employed the immunoSEQ multiplex PCR assay. What TCRdb holds here is the immuneACCESS table cut down to in-frame rearrangements. Part of the clones is not present; checked against another copy, under half of the missing clones reflect an unresolved V gene, and the others are unexplained. The sample table records 85,000 to 130,000 clones; 93% of these occur just once. The ten most abundant clones make up approximately 0.6% of the sample. Material for sequencing was Tregs sorted from blood. These receptor sequences come from a human donor in good health.

The chain employs TRBV29-1 and TRBJ2-7; TRBD1 aligns across 7 bases. With 6 bases clipped from V and 4 bases from J, the junction kept 9 bases outside the gene matches. The germline gives CDR1 SQVTM, CDR2 ANQGSEA. This CDR3 has 13 residues. CDR3 sequence: CSVRGQREYEQYF. For the CDR3, the DNA is TGCAGCGTAAGGGGACAGAGAGAGTACGAGCAGTACTTC.

The V and J genes are TRBV10-2 and TRBJ1-6; possibly TRBD1 for D (5 bases). This CDR3 comprises 14 residues. Germline assignment: CDR1 WSHSY and CDR2 SAAADI. Trimming removed 7 bases at V and 7 bases at J, with 14 bases between. CDR3 coding DNA: TGCGCCAGCACGGTACAGAAGGGGAATTCACCCCTCCACTTT. Protein product: CASTVQKGNSPLHF.

This clone came up once. This chain joins TRBV15 and TRBJ1-4; D may be TRBD1 (6 bases). Trimming pared 8 bases from V and 8 bases from J, leaving 15 bases between. Germline CDR1 and CDR2: LNHNV and YYDKDF (reference sequence). The CDR3 contains 13 residues. CDR3 in amino acids: CATATGSWEKLFF. The CDR3 nucleotides read TGTGCCACCGCAACAGGGAGTTGGGAAAAACTGTTTTTT. The whole variable domain, remainder taken from reference TRBV15 and TRBJ1-4, is DAMVIQNPRYQVTQFGKPVTLSCSQTLNHNVMYWYQQKSSQAPKLLFHYYDKDFNNEADTPDNFQSRRPNTSFCFLDIRSPGLGDTAMYLCATATGSWEKLFFGSGTQLSVL.

The chain combines TRBV19 with TRBJ2-7; 8 bases fit TRBD1. The CDR3 length is 13 residues. The germline CDR1 and CDR2 sequences are LNHDA and SQIVND (reference sequence). This chain's CDR3 is CSTREQGAYEQYF. DNA for the CDR3: TGTAGCACCCGTGAACAGGGGGCCTACGAGCAGTACTTC.

The rearrangement joins TRBV19 to TRBJ1-1, with TRBD1 matching 12 bases. The junction had 10 bases not matched to a gene; V was cut back by 4 bases and J by 7 bases. Germline CDR1 is LNHDA and CDR2 is SQIVND (reference sequence). CDR3 size: 16 residues. The CDR3 coding sequence is TGTGCCAGTAGTAAAATCCCGGGACAGGGGGCGATTGAAGCTTTCTTT. Protein product: CASSKIPGQGAIEAFF. The entire variable domain, with the rest obtained from reference TRBV19 and TRBJ1-1, is as follows: DGGITQSPKYLFRKEGQNVTLSCEQNLNHDAMYWYRQDPGQGLRLIYYSQIVNDFQKGDIAEGYSVSREKKESFPLTVTSAQKNPTAFYLCASSKIPGQGAIEAFFGQGTRLTVV.

This chain uses TRBV2 with TRBJ1-5; unclear D gene. V dropped 7 bases and J dropped 0 bases, with 10 bases sitting between them. Germline lookup yields CDR1 SNHLY and CDR2 FYNNEI. This CDR3 is built from 14 residues. CDR3 coding DNA: TGTGCCAGCACAGGCCCTTATAGCAATCAGCCCCAGCATTTT. It translates to CASTGPYSNQPQHF.

The chain is built from TRBV7-9 and TRBJ2-1; a possible D gene is TRBD2 (5 bases). Trimming pared 5 bases from V and 4 bases from J, leaving 15 bases between. CDR1 and CDR2 (germline): SEHNR, FQNEAQ (reference sequence). This CDR3 has 15 residues. This chain's CDR3 is CASSPPGNKYNEQFF. In nucleotides, the CDR3 is TGTGCCAGCAGCCCCCCCGGGAACAAATACAATGAGCAGTTCTTC. The full variable domain, rest sourced from reference TRBV7-9 and TRBJ2-1, is DTGVSQNPRHKITKRGQNVTFRCDPISEHNRLYWYRQTLGQGPEFLTYFQNEAQLEKSRLLSDRFSAERPKGSFSTLEIQRTEQGDSAMYLCASSPPGNKYNEQFFGPGTRLTVL.

The chain is built from TRBV10-2 and TRBJ2-2; no clear D gene. CDR1 and CDR2 from the germline V gene are WSHSY and SAAADI. The CDR3 totals 12 residues. The V gene lost 4 bases and the J gene lost 4 bases, with 4 bases spanning the gap. The CDR3 protein is CASSGPTGELFF. The CDR3 bases are TGCGCCAGCAGTGGACCCACCGGGGAGCTGTTTTTT.

The chain employs TRBV7-8 and TRBJ2-7; 7 bases align to TRBD1. The CDR3 consists of 16 residues. V was clipped by 5 bases and J by 1 base; unmatched bases: 11. Looked up from germline, CDR1 is SGHVS and CDR2 is FQNEAQ. This CDR3 is CASSPRAAGGSYEQYF. The CDR3 bases are TGTGCCAGCAGCCCAAGGGCGGCAGGGGGTTCCTACGAGCAGTACTTC.

A note on this clone: The DNA is left out, because the CDR3 cannot be placed on it with certainty; the CDR3 is given as TCRdb lists it. The chain recombines TRBV2 with TRBJ1-2; the table's D call of TRBD1 was not tested on the DNA. The CDR3 comprises 13 residues, both ends counted. The V gene's germline CDR1 is SNHLY and CDR2 FYNNEI. The CDR3 here is CASAEVGTGAHTF.

The chain recombines TRBV4-1 with TRBJ2-3; D is possibly TRBD1 or TRBD2 (6 bases each). Trimming removed 2 bases at V and 2 bases at J, with 17 bases between. CDR1 is MGHRA and CDR2 is YSYEKL in the germline V gene. The CDR3 runs 17 residues. The DNA for the CDR3 is TGCGCCAGCAGCCAAAAAGGAGGGACACCTTACACAGATACGCAGTATTTT. This translates into CASSQKGGTPYTDTQYF.

The CDR3 here is CAGGFGDEQFF. CDR3 nucleotides: TGTGCCGGGGGATTTGGGGATGAGCAGTTCTTC. The genes are TRBV10-3 and TRBJ2-1; D may be TRBD1 or TRBD2 (5 bases each). The CDR3 length is 11 residues. Germline V gives CDR1 ENHRY, CDR2 SYGVKD. The ends were cut back, 11 bases at V and 8 bases at J, with 13 bases in the middle.

The CDR3 spells CASSQSGLIYF. For the CDR3, the DNA is TGTGCCAGCAGCCAATCAGGACTGATTTATTTT. The chain links TRBV4-2 to TRBJ1-3, with D uncertain. The V gene lost 2 bases and the J gene lost 16 bases, with 12 bases spanning the gap. The CDR3 sequence is 11 residues long. The V gene's germline CDR1 is LGHNA and CDR2 YNFKEQ.

This chain joins TRBV18 and TRBJ2-7; D gene unclear. Germline CDR1 KGHSH, CDR2 LQKENI. The CDR3 length is 13 residues. V lost 3 bases and J 2 bases, leaving 8 bases between the germline ends. In DNA, the CDR3 is TGTGCCAGCTCACCCGCACGGACCTACGAGCAGTACTTC. It translates to CASSPARTYEQYF.

This chain links TRBV18 with TRBJ1-1, with D maybe TRBD1 (5 bases). Germline V gives CDR1 KGHSH, CDR2 LQKENI. This CDR3 region has 13 residues. V lost 3 bases, J lost 8 bases, and 13 bases lay in between. CDR3 in DNA: TGTGCCAGCTCACCCCTAGGCAGGGCCGAAGCTTTCTTT. This sequence encodes CASSPLGRAEAFF.

The J gene is TRBJ1-1, the V gene TRBV10-3, with D hard to call. The CDR3 has 14 amino acids. V was shortened by 7 bases and J by 6 bases, with 18 bases between the two germline ends. CDR1 ENHRY and CDR2 SYGVKD come from the germline V gene. The CDR3: CAITPGSVDAEAFF. The CDR3 DNA reads TGTGCCATCACTCCCGGGTCAGTTGATGCTGAAGCTTTCTTT.

The V gene is TRBV6-5, the J gene TRBJ1-5; D gene uncertain. V was cut by 3 bases and J by 9 bases, with 9 bases left in between. The CDR3 has 12 residues. CDR1 is MNHEY and CDR2 is SVGAGI in the germline V gene. The CDR3 reads CASSYQAGPQHF. The DNA for the CDR3 is TGTGCCAGCAGTTATCAGGCGGGGCCCCAGCATTTT.

Judged by abundance, this clone is medium-sized (0.01 to 0.1%). This chain joins TRBV27 and TRBJ1-3; the match to TRBD1 covers 7 bases. Germline assignment: CDR1 MNHEY and CDR2 SMNVEV (reference sequence). The CDR3 contains 13 residues. Trimming removed 9 bases from V and 4 bases from J; junction bases left unmatched: 6. The CDR3 is CASKTGSGNTIYF. The CDR3 nucleotides read TGTGCCAGTAAGACAGGGTCCGGAAACACCATATATTTT.

Concerning this clone itself: Other DNA sequences within the sample encode an identical CDR3. This chain uses TRBV30 with TRBJ2-5; D is ambiguous. The CDR3 runs to 15 residues. Germline V CDR1 and CDR2: GTSNPN, SVGIG (reference sequence). Trimming pared 0 bases from V and 0 bases from J, leaving 11 bases between. The DNA of the CDR3 is TGTGCCTGGAGTGTACCCCTGAAAAACCAAGAGACCCAGTACTTC. It specifies CAWSVPLKNQETQYF. The full variable domain, with the rest looked up from reference TRBV30 and TRBJ2-5, is SQTIHQWPATLVQPVGSPLSLECTVEGTSNPNLYWYRQAAGRGLQLLFYSVGIGQISSEVPQNLSASRPQDRQFILSSKKLLLSDSGFYLCAWSVPLKNQETQYFGPGTRLLVL.

The J gene is TRBJ2-3, the V gene TRBV19, with 7 bases that match TRBD2. This CDR3 region has 15 residues. Germline CDR1 LNHDA, CDR2 SQIVND (reference sequence). V shed 5 bases and J 1 base; nucleotides not matched to a gene: 6. CDR3: CASSFQRGRTDTQYF. For the CDR3, the DNA is TGTGCCAGTAGTTTCCAGCGGGGCCGCACAGATACGCAGTATTTT.

The chain recombines TRBV5-1 with TRBJ2-3, with TRBD1 matching over 7 bases. CDR1 SGHRS and CDR2 YFSETQ come from the germline V gene. The CDR3 length is 15 residues. With V trimmed by 2 bases and J by 4 bases, 7 bases remained unmatched. CDR3 DNA sequence: TGCGCCAGCAGCTTAGTGAACAGGGGCTCAGATACGCAGTATTTT. Protein: CASSLVNRGSDTQYF. The variable domain in full, with the rest retrieved from reference TRBV5-1 and TRBJ2-3, is KAGVTQTPRYLIKTRGQQVTLSCSPISGHRSVSWYQQTPGQGLQFLFEYFSETQRNKGNFPGRFSGRQFSNSRSEMNVSTLELGDSALYLCASSLVNRGSDTQYFGPGTRLTVL.

The V and J genes are TRBV18 and TRBJ1-3; TRBD1 is a possible D gene (5 bases). Germline values: CDR1 KGHSH, CDR2 LQKENI. The CDR3 sequence is 16 residues long. Trimming stripped 6 bases from V and 0 bases from J, with 15 bases between. CDR3: CASSPTGPISGNTIYF. The CDR3 DNA is TGTGCCAGCTCGCCCACGGGACCCATCTCTGGAAACACCATATATTTT.

This clone was counted a few times. The chain is built from TRBV30 and TRBJ1-1; D uncertain. The CDR3 contains 13 residues. Germline values: CDR1 GTSNPN, CDR2 SVGIG (reference sequence). Trimming cost V 1 base and J 3 bases, with 9 bases left between them. The CDR3 coding sequence is TGTGCCTGGAGTGGATGGTTGGACACTGAAGCTTTCTTT. It translates to CAWSGWLDTEAFF.